This T cell receptor beta chain was sequenced for a study of OX40 agonist ivuxolimab in advanced cancers. Study as a whole: Given to patients was ivuxolimab, an agonistic anti-OX40 (CD134) antibody. Whole-study results and caveats: Certain nonresponders additionally had low normalized T-cell clonal expansion. Clonal expansion from baseline to week 6 occurred in both CD4+ and CD8+ T cells.

Comments on this clone: As yet, its antigen is unknown.

Assay used: immunoSEQ multiplex PCR; TCRdb lists only in-frame clones, some missing. The sample yields 70,000 to 80,000 clones, 89% seen once. This TCR derives from an adult with an advanced solid tumor such as melanoma, head and neck, liver or kidney cancer. The sequencing here drew on CD4+ or CD8+ T cells sorted from blood, taken in a trial of the OX40 agonist ivuxolimab.

DNA for the CDR3: TGCGCCAGCAGCCAAGTTTTAAGCGGGGCGACCTACGAGCAGTACTTC. This gives the protein CASSQVLSGATYEQYF. The chain links TRBV4-1 to TRBJ2-7; 7 bases agree with TRBD2. The CDR3 length is 16 residues. The ends lost 1 base at V and 2 bases at J; junction bases unmatched: 8. CDR1 and CDR2 (germline): MGHRA, YSYEKL.